The 22 T cell receptor beta chains in this list originate from one sample, sequenced in a study of cytomegalovirus exposure and HLA in healthy donors. Researchers ran the PCR with 60 Vbeta and 13 Jbeta primers. TCRdb's table, derived via immunoSEQ multiplex PCR, lists solely in-frame clones and lacks some. The data hold 170,000 or so clones, with roughly 84% observed a single time. Sequencing was carried out using PBMCs. Receptors were obtained from a boy between 2 and 15 years old in good health and CMV-seronegative.

In this sample, this clone turned up once. This chain uses TRBV5-1 with TRBJ2-2, with 10 bases identical to TRBD2. CDR1 is SGHRS and CDR2 is YFSETQ in the germline V gene. This CDR3 is 16 amino acids long. Trimming removed 3 bases from V and 0 bases from J; junction bases left unmatched: 2. This CDR3 reads CASSWTSGPNTGELFF. For the CDR3, the DNA is TGCGCCAGCAGCTGGACTAGCGGCCCGAACACCGGGGAGCTGTTTTTT. The full variable domain, in which reference TRBV5-1 and TRBJ2-2 provide the parts outside the CDR3, is KAGVTQTPRYLIKTRGQQVTLSCSPISGHRSVSWYQQTPGQGLQFLFEYFSETQRNKGNFPGRFSGRQFSNSRSEMNVSTLELGDSALYLCASSWTSGPNTGELFFGEGSRLTVL.

The chain employs TRBV6-1 and TRBJ1-2; D unresolved. CDR1 is MNHNS and CDR2 is SASEGT in the germline V gene. The V end was cut by 7 bases, the J end by 1 base, with 13 bases between. The CDR3 contains 14 residues. CDR3 coding DNA: TGTGCCAGCACTCCCGCGGGCATTAACTATGGCTACACCTTC. It yields the protein CASTPAGINYGYTF.

The V and J genes are TRBV6-5 and TRBJ2-4; D remains ambiguous. The germline gives CDR1 MNHEY, CDR2 SVGAGI. The germline V and J ends were trimmed by 4 bases and 0 bases, with 10 bases remaining between them. The CDR3 totals 15 residues. The CDR3 DNA reads TGTGCCAGCAGTTGGTCGACACTAGCCAAAAACATTCAGTACTTC. This gives the protein CASSWSTLAKNIQYF.

This chain links TRBV29-1 with TRBJ1-1; D gene unclear. Trimming left V 3 bases short and J 4 bases short, with 18 bases between. The length of the CDR3 is 15 residues. CDR1 and CDR2 from the germline V gene are SQVTM and ANQGSEA. The CDR3 DNA is TGCAGCGTTGAGTCCACCCGGGTCGGGAGCACTGAAGCTTTCTTT. Its protein is CSVESTRVGSTEAFF.

This clone was counted only a few times. This rearrangement joins TRBV12-5 to TRBJ2-1; TRBD2 matches at 13 bases. This CDR3 is built from 18 residues. V was pared by 5 bases and J by 7 bases, with 14 bases of the junction left unmatched. Germline CDR1 and CDR2: LGHNT and FRNRAP. In nucleotides, the CDR3 is TGTGCTAGTGGTAACGGTAGGGTGGGACTAGCGGGGATAAATGAGCAGTTCTTC. Its protein product is CASGNGRVGLAGINEQFF.

The V gene is TRBV28, the J gene TRBJ2-1; 7 positions match TRBD1. The CDR3 has 14 amino acids. Germline CDR1 MDHEN, CDR2 SYDVKM. Trimming cost V 6 bases and J 8 bases; bases outside gene matches: 10. CDR3 nucleotides: TGTGCCAGCAGACCGACAGGGATAGTCGATGAGCAGTTCTTC. Its protein is CASRPTGIVDEQFF.

The chain recombines TRBV2 with TRBJ2-5, with D perhaps TRBD1 (6 bases). V was pared by 2 bases and J by 0 bases, with 7 bases between. The CDR3 spans 14 residues. Germline V gene lookup returns CDR1 SNHLY and CDR2 FYNNEI. This CDR3 is CASSERDNQETQYF. The CDR3 bases are TGTGCCAGCAGTGAACGGGACAACCAAGAGACCCAGTACTTC.

The CDR3 sequence: CASSPQLAGGDEQFF. In nucleotides, the CDR3 is TGTGCCAGCAGCCCCCAACTAGCGGGAGGCGATGAGCAGTTCTTC. The V and J genes are TRBV11-2 and TRBJ2-1, with 12 bases aligning to TRBD2. V shed 5 bases, J shed 8 bases, and the junction held 7 bases outside the gene matches. The germline V gene has CDR1 SGHAT and CDR2 FQNNGV. The CDR3 runs 15 residues. Full variable domain (rest looked up from reference TRBV11-2 and TRBJ2-1): EAGVAQSPRYKIIEKRQSVAFWCNPISGHATLYWYQQILGQGPKLLIQFQNNGVVDDSQLPKDRFSAERLKGVDSTLKIQPAKLEDSAVYLCASSPQLAGGDEQFFGPGTRLTVL.

The rearrangement uses TRBV11-2 and TRBJ2-7; D is perhaps TRBD1 (5 bases). Germline CDR1 SGHAT, CDR2 FQNNGV. The CDR3 consists of 15 residues. Trimming cost V 1 base and J 2 bases, with 12 bases left between them. The CDR3 DNA sequence: TGTGCCAGCAGCTTAGGAGGCAGGGTCACCTACGAGCAGTACTTC. Protein product: CASSLGGRVTYEQYF.

The rearrangement uses TRBV21-1 and TRBJ1-4. TRBV21-1 is classified as a pseudogene. The CDR3 is made up of 14 amino acids. The CDR3 loop is CASSYQASEWWVFF. In DNA, the CDR3 is TGTGCCAGCAGCTACCAAGCGTCTGAATGGTGGGTGTTTTTT.

The chain has TRBV7-6 and TRBJ2-1; D not certain. CDR3 length: 16 residues. Germline lookup yields CDR1 SGHVS and CDR2 FNYEAQ. The V end lost 4 bases, the J end lost 8 bases, and 21 bases lay between the germline ends. In nucleotides, the CDR3 is TGTGCCAGCAGCTACTCCCCTACGGGTTTAATAGATGAGCAGTTCTTC. Its translation: CASSYSPTGLIDEQFF.

The chain is built from TRBV2 and TRBJ2-1; D is perhaps TRBD2 (6 bases). The CDR3 is 14 residues long. Per germline, CDR1 SNHLY and CDR2 FYNNEI. V shed 10 bases and J shed 7 bases, with 20 bases lying between them. The CDR3 DNA reads as TGTGCCACCGGCCCGGGACTGGCTGGGAATGAGCAGTTCTTC. It yields the protein CATGPGLAGNEQFF.

This chain joins TRBV5-5 and TRBJ1-1; D ambiguous. Trimming removed 6 bases from V and 1 base from J, with 10 bases in between. CDR1 is SGHKS, CDR2 YYEKEE, per germline (reference sequence). The CDR3 is 13 amino acids. CDR3 DNA: TGTGCCAGCAACTTACAGAGGAACACTGAAGCTTTCTTT. Amino acids: CASNLQRNTEAFF.

This chain links TRBV5-1 with TRBJ1-1; 7 bases are a match to TRBD1. J was trimmed by 0 bases and V by 3 bases; bases with no gene match: 2. Germline CDR1 SGHRS, CDR2 YFSETQ. The length of the CDR3 is 14 residues. The CDR3 protein is CASSYTGVNTEAFF. Written as DNA, the CDR3 is TGCGCCAGCAGCTACACAGGGGTGAACACTGAAGCTTTCTTT. The entire variable domain, with the rest obtained from reference TRBV5-1 and TRBJ1-1, is as follows: KAGVTQTPRYLIKTRGQQVTLSCSPISGHRSVSWYQQTPGQGLQFLFEYFSETQRNKGNFPGRFSGRQFSNSRSEMNVSTLELGDSALYLCASSYTGVNTEAFFGQGTRLTVV.

This clone is a singleton in its sample. This rearrangement joins TRBV2 to TRBJ2-7, with 13 positions matching TRBD2. This CDR3 comprises 15 residues. V lost 6 bases, J lost 2 bases, and 4 bases stayed unmatched. Germline V gene sequence: CDR1 SNHLY, CDR2 FYNNEI. The chain's CDR3 is CASRLTSGRAYEQYF. CDR3 nucleotide sequence: TGTGCCAGCAGACTCACTAGCGGGAGGGCCTACGAGCAGTACTTC.

The chain is built from TRBV27 and TRBJ1-4; D is uncertain. The germline V gene has CDR1 MNHEY and CDR2 SMNVEV (reference sequence). CDR3 length: 13 residues. V was trimmed by 5 bases and J by 7 bases, leaving 11 bases between them. CDR3 residues: CASSLYYSEKLFF. CDR3 DNA: TGTGCCAGCAGTCTTTATTATAGTGAAAAACTGTTTTTT.

The V and J genes are TRBV27 and TRBJ2-7; 11 nucleotides agree with TRBD2. The CDR3 sequence is 14 residues long. Unmatched junction bases numbered 7, after V lost 5 bases and J lost 7 bases. Germline V CDR1 and CDR2: MNHEY, SMNVEV (reference sequence). CDR3 region: CASSVAGGPREQYF. For the CDR3, the DNA is TGTGCCAGCAGTGTAGCGGGAGGGCCGCGGGAGCAGTACTTC.

This clone was detected once. The J gene is TRBJ2-5, the V gene TRBV7-6, with D possibly TRBD1 on 6 matching bases. Germline V lookup: CDR1 SGHVS, CDR2 FNYEAQ. The ends were cut back, 5 bases at V and 3 bases at J, with 10 bases in the middle. CDR3 length: 13 amino acids. The CDR3 region is CASSRYREETQYF. CDR3 DNA sequence: TGTGCCAGCAGCAGATACAGGGAAGAGACCCAGTACTTC.

The genes are TRBV2 and TRBJ2-5, with a tentative D call TRBD2 (5 bases). Germline V CDR1 and CDR2: SNHLY, FYNNEI. The V gene lost 1 base and the J gene lost 1 base, with 13 bases spanning the gap. CDR3 length: 16 amino acids. The CDR3 DNA follows: TGTGCCAGCAGTGAAGGCCCCCGGGCGGGCCAAGAGACCCAGTACTTC. Its protein is CASSEGPRAGQETQYF.

J is TRBJ2-7 and V is TRBV9, with 9 bases aligning to TRBD1. The CDR3 loop spans 15 amino acids. The V gene's germline CDR1 is SGDLS and CDR2 YYNGEE. V gave up 3 bases and J gave up 2 bases; unmatched junction bases: 6. The CDR3 DNA sequence: TGTGCCAGCAGCGGGGACAGGGAGGCCCCCTACGAGCAGTACTTC. Encoded protein: CASSGDREAPYEQYF. The whole variable domain, filled in from reference TRBV9 and TRBJ2-7, reads DSGVTQTPKHLITATGQRVTLRCSPRSGDLSVYWYQQSLDQGLQFLIQYYNGEERAKGNILERFSAQQFPDLHSELNLSSLELGDSALYFCASSGDREAPYEQYFGPGTRLTVT.

This rearrangement joins TRBV5-1 to TRBJ2-2; 7 positions match TRBD1. CDR1 and CDR2 (germline): SGHRS, YFSETQ. Trimming took 2 bases from V and 5 from J; bases not matched to a gene: 9. This CDR3 is 16 amino acids long. The DNA of the CDR3 is TGCGCCAGCAGCTTACCCGGGACAGTGGGGACCGGGGAGCTGTTTTTT. Translating it yields CASSLPGTVGTGELFF. Filled out from reference TRBV5-1 and TRBJ2-2, the complete variable domain reads KAGVTQTPRYLIKTRGQQVTLSCSPISGHRSVSWYQQTPGQGLQFLFEYFSETQRNKGNFPGRFSGRQFSNSRSEMNVSTLELGDSALYLCASSLPGTVGTGELFFGEGSRLTVL.

The rearrangement links TRBV19 to TRBJ2-3, with TRBD1 as a possible D gene (5 bases). Trimming took 6 bases from V and 2 from J, leaving 21 bases between them. The CDR3 length is 17 residues. Germline V lookup: CDR1 LNHDA, CDR2 SQIVND (reference sequence). CDR3 in DNA: TGTGCCAGTAGCCCAATCAATTTCCCAGGGATCACAGATACGCAGTATTTT. This codes for CASSPINFPGITDTQYF.